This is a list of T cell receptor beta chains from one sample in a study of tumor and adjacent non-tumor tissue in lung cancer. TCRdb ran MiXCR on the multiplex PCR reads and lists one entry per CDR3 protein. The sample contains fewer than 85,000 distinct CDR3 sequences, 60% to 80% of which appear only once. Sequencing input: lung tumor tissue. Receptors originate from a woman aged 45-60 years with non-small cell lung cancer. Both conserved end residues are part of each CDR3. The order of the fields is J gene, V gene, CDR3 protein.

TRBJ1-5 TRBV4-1 CASSHIDRSSNQPQHF
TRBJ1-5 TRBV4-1 CASSQEGVSNQPMHF
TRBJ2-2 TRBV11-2 CARSFENIGELVF
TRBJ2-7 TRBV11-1 CASSRTWAASYEQYF
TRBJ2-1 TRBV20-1 CRALFARGWFF
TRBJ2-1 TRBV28 CASTTGEEQFF
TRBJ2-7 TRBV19 CASSDLPRDSPYEQYF
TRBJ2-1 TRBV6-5 CASSYSRHRTLEQFF
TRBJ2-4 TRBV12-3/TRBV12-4 CANSLRGAWSKNIQYF
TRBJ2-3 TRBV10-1 CASNGDADTQYF
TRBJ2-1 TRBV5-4 CASSLGPLAASYNEQFF
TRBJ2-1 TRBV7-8 CASSSHGTTGREQFF
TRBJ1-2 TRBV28 CARSLWYRGPGYTF
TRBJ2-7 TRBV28 CAGSPLRLSYSYEQYF
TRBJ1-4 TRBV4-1 CASNLPGDLGSNEKLFF
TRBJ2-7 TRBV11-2 CPSSLTDNSYKQYF
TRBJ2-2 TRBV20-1 CSAPLTGRTGELFF
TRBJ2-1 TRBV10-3 CAPRGSSYNEQFF
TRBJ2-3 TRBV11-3 CASSLGLAGAGGTETQCF
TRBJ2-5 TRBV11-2 CTSSLVSGGETQYF
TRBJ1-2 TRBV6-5 CVSSRDGGRSYTF
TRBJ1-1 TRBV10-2 CVSSYRGRGTEAFF
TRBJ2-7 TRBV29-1 CSVAAGTSGGNEQYF
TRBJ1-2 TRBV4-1 CASSRPTTNYGYTF
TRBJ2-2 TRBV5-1 CASSLDSGYTGELFF
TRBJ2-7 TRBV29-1 CIVGNWQGFNEQYF
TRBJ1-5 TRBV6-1 CAGSEATDQPQHF
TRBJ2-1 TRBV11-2 CASRPPLAGGRNEQLF
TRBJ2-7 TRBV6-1 CASSVGGGYEQYF
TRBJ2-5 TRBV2 CASCRVFQETQYF
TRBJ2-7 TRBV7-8 CASSLSKQDEQYF
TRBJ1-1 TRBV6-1 CASSGQVAGNTEAFF
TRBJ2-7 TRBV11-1 CASSRTEAASYEQYF
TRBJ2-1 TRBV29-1 CSVEGISGAYSNEQFF
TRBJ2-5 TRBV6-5 CANNPTGFQETQYF
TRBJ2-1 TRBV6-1 CASSDGSGRIEEQLF
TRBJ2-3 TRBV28 CASSMRTALTTHYF
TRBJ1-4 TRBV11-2 CSSSLPGINEKLFF
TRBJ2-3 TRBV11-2 CASSLVVGGPPDTQYF
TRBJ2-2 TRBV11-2 CASGYTRDTGELSF
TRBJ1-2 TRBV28 CVSSLGGQINYGYTF
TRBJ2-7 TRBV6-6 CASGASYEQYF
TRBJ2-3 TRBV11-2 CASILVGGRRTDTQYF
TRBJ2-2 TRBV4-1 CTSSQEGGLVTGELFF
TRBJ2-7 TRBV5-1 CASSAGHEQYF
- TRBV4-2 CASSQDLSSNQPQYF
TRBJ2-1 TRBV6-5 CASSPPTSESSHEKFF
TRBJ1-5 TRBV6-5 CASSYSMAGGQPQHF
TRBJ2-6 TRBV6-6 CASSVPGSSGAHVMTF
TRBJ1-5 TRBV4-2 CASSQGSRYRNQSQHF
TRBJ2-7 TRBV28 CASRSRGLFKQYF
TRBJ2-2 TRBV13 CVRSNRDLTGEPFF
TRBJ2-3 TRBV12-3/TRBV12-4 CSSSLGLAGVSDTQYF
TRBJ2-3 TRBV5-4 CASSLRGGSTDTQYF
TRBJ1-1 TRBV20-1 CSAAGTENTEAFF
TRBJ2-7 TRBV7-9 CASSLGTGRQGDRSYEQYF
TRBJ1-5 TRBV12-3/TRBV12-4 CGSKTKGGDHPQHF